Listed here is a single T cell receptor beta chain. Profiled with immunoSEQ multiplex PCR; TCRdb holds only in-frame clones, not every one. Here the sample spans some 130,000 clones, about 88% being singletons. The data originate from a study of cytomegalovirus exposure and HLA in healthy donors. V was shortened by 1 base and J by 1 base, with 10 bases between the two germline ends. Germline CDR1 is MNHEY and CDR2 is SMNVEV (reference sequence). CDR3 size: 16 residues. The donors were part of the roughly 130-subject validation cohort, which stood apart from the roughly 730-subject first cohort. The sample comprised PBMCs. The clonotype originates from a woman in her late teens or twenties in good health and CMV-seronegative. The J gene is TRBJ2-2, the V gene TRBV27, with D perhaps TRBD2 (6 bases). The CDR3 here is CASSLYGGLNTGELFF. In nucleotides, the CDR3 is TGTGCCAGCAGTTTATATGGGGGACTGAACACCGGGGAGCTGTTTTTT.